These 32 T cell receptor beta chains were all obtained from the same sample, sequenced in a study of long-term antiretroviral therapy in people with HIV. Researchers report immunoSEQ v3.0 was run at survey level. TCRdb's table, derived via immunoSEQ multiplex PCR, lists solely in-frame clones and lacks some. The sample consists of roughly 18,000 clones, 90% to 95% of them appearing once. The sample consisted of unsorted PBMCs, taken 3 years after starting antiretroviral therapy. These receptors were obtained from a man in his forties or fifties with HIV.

The CDR3, as DNA: TGTGCCACCGGGACAGGGCCCAATCAGCCCCAGCATTTT. This gives the protein CATGTGPNQPQHF. The genes are TRBV2 and TRBJ1-5; TRBD1 matches 9 bases. The length of the CDR3 is 13 residues. V lost 10 bases and J lost 3; bases outside the gene matches: 4. CDR1 is SNHLY, CDR2 FYNNEI, per germline. Supplemented by reference TRBV2 and TRBJ1-5, the full variable domain reads EPEVTQTPSHQVTQMGQEVILRCVPISNHLYFYWYRQILGQKVEFLVSFYNNEISEKSEIFDDQFSVERPDGSNFTLKIRSTKLEDSAMYFCATGTGPNQPQHFGDGTRLSIL.

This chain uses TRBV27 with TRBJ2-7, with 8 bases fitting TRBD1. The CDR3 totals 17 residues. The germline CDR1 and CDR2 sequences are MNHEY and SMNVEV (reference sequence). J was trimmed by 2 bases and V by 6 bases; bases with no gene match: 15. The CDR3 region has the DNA TGTGCCAGCAGCTACTCAGCTGTGACAGGGGCCACCTACGAGCAGTACTTC. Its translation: CASSYSAVTGATYEQYF.

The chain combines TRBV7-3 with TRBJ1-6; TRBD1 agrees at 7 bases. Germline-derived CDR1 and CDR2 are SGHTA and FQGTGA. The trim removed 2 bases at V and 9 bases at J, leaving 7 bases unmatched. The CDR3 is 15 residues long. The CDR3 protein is CASSLPGQVSSPLHF. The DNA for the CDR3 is TGTGCCAGCAGCTTACCCGGACAGGTGAGTTCACCCCTCCACTTT. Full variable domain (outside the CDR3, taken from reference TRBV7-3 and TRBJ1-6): GAGVSQTPSNKVTEKGKYVELRCDPISGHTALYWYRQSLGQGPEFLIYFQGTGAADDSGLPNDRFFAVRPEGSVSTLKIQRTERGDSAVYLCASSLPGQVSSPLHFGNGTRLTVT.

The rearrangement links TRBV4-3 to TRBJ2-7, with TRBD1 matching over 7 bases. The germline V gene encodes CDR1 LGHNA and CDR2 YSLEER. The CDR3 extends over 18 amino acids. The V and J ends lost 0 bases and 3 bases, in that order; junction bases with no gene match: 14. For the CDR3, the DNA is TGCGCCAGCAGCCAAGATAGGGGGCTGTCGTCCATTCTCTACGAGCAGTACTTC. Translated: CASSQDRGLSSILYEQYF.

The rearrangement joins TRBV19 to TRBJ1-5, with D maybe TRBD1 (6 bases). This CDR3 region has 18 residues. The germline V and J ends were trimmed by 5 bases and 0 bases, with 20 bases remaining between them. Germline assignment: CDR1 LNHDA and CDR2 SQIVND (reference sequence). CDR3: CASSGPGRGAYSNQPQHF. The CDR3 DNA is TGTGCCAGTAGTGGACCGGGACGGGGGGCTTATAGCAATCAGCCCCAGCATTTT. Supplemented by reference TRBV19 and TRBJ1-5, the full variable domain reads DGGITQSPKYLFRKEGQNVTLSCEQNLNHDAMYWYRQDPGQGLRLIYYSQIVNDFQKGDIAEGYSVSREKKESFPLTVTSAQKNPTAFYLCASSGPGRGAYSNQPQHFGDGTRLSIL.

Here the CDR3 DNA reads TGTGCCAGCAGTGACGGGACAGTGTGGAACACCGGGGAGCTGTTTTTT. Residues: CASSDGTVWNTGELFF. V is TRBV6-4 and J is TRBJ2-2; 7 nucleotides agree with TRBD1. With 2 bases clipped from V and 1 base from J, the junction kept 4 bases outside the gene matches. The CDR3 has 16 residues. Germline CDR1 and CDR2: MRHNA and SNTAGT.

Here the CDR3 DNA reads TGCAGCGTTGAAGATCCTAGAACAGGGGGCTCGTACGAGCAGTACTTC. It yields the protein CSVEDPRTGGSYEQYF. The chain couples TRBV29-1 to TRBJ2-7; 9 nucleotides align to TRBD1. This CDR3 has 16 residues. V lost 0 bases, J lost 4 bases, and 10 bases stayed unmatched. Per the germline V gene, CDR1 is SQVTM and CDR2 is ANQGSEA.

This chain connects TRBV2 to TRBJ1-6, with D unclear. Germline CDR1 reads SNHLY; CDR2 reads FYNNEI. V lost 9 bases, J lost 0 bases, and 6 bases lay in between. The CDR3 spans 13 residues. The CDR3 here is CASLNSYNSPLHF. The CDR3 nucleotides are TGTGCCAGTCTAAACTCCTATAATTCACCCCTCCACTTT.

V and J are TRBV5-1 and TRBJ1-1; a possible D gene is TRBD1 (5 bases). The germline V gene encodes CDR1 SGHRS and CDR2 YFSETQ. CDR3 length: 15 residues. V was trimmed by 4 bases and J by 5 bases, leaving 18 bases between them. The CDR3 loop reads CASSIAGTGGTEAFF. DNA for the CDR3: TGCGCCAGCAGCATCGCCGGGACGGGCGGGACTGAAGCTTTCTTT.

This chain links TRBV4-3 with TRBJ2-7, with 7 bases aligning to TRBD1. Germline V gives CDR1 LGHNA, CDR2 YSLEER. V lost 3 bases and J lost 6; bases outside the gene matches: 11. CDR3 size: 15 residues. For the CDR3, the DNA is TGCGCCAGCAGCCATGGAACGGGACAGATCACCGAGCAGTACTTC. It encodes CASSHGTGQITEQYF.

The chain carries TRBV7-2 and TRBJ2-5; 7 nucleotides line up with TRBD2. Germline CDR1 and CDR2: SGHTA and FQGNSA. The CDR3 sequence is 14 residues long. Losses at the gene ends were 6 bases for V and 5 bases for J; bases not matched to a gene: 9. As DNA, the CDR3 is TGTGCCAGCAGTCGCGGGGGTACGGGGGAGACCCAGTACTTC. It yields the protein CASSRGGTGETQYF.

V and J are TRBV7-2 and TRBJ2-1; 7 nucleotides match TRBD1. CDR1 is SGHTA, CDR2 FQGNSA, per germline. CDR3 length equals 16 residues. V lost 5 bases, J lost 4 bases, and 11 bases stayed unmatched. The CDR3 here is CASSQQGQRVYNEQFF. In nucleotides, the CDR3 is TGTGCCAGCAGCCAACAGGGACAGAGGGTATACAATGAGCAGTTCTTC.

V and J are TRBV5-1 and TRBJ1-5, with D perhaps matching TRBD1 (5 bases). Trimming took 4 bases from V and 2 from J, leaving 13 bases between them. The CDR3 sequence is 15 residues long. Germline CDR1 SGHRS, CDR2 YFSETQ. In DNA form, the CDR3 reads TGCGCCAGCAGCGAAGGGACGGCTGGCAATCAGCCCCAGCATTTT. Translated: CASSEGTAGNQPQHF.

The CDR3 DNA reads as TGCGCCAGTCAACTAGCGGGGGGCGAGCAGTACTTC. Its protein is CASQLAGGEQYF. The chain has TRBV5-1 and TRBJ2-7, with 12 bases aligning to TRBD2. This CDR3 contains 12 residues. V shed 8 bases and J 6 bases; nucleotides not matched to a gene: 3. Germline CDR1 reads SGHRS; CDR2 reads YFSETQ.

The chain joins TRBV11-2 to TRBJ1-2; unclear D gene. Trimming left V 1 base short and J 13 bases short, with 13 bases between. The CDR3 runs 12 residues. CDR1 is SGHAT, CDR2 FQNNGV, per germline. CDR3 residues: CASSLVGFPCTF. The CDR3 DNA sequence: TGTGCCAGCAGCTTAGTGGGGTTCCCATGCACCTTC.

CDR3 residues: CASSIDAQGKGGYTF. The CDR3 DNA follows: TGTGCCAGTAGTATAGATGCCCAGGGGAAAGGCGGCTACACCTTC. This chain uses TRBV19 with TRBJ1-2; weak D call: TRBD1 (6 bases). The CDR3 has 15 residues. CDR1 and CDR2 from the germline V gene are LNHDA and SQIVND (reference sequence). V was clipped by 0 bases and J by 8 bases, with 16 bases between them.

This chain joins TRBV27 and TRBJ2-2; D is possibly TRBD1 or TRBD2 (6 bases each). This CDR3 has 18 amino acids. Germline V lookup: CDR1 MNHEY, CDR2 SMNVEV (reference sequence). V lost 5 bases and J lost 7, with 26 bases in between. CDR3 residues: CASSPRTANQLAFGELFF. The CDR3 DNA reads TGTGCCAGCAGTCCTCGGACAGCCAATCAACTAGCATTCGGGGAGCTGTTTTTT.

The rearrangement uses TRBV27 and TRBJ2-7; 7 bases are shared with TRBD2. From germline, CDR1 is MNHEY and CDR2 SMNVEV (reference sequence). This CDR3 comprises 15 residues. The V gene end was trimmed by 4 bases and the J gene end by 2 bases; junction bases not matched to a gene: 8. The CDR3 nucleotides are TGTGCCAGCAGTTCCCCGGCAGCGGGGACCTACGAGCAGTACTTC. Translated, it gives CASSSPAAGTYEQYF.

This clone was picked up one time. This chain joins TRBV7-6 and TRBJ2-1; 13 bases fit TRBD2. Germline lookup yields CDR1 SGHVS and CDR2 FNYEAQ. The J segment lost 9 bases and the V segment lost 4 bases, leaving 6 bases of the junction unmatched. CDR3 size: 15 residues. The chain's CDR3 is CASSSRTSGGFEQFF. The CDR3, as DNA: TGTGCCAGCAGCTCAAGGACTAGCGGGGGTTTTGAGCAGTTCTTC.

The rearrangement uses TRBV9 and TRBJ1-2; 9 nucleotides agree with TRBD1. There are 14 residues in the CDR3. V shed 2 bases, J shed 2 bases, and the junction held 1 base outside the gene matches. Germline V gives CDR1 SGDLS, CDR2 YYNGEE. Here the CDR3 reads CASSVGQGNYGYTF. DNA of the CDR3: TGTGCCAGCAGCGTCGGACAGGGGAACTATGGCTACACCTTC.

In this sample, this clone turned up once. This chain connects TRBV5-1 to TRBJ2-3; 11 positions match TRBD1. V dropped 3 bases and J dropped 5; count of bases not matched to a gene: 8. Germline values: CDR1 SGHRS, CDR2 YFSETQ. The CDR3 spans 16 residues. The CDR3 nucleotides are TGCGCCAGCAGCTCTCATGGACAGGGGGCTGGAGATACGCAGTATTTT. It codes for CASSSHGQGAGDTQYF.

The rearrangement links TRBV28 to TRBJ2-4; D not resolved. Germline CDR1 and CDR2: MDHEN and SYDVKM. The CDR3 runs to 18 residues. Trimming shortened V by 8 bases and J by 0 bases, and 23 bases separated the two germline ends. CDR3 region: CASRLTPRPRIAKNIQYF. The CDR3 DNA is TGTGCCAGCCGTCTTACCCCTCGGCCCCGCATAGCCAAAAACATTCAGTACTTC.

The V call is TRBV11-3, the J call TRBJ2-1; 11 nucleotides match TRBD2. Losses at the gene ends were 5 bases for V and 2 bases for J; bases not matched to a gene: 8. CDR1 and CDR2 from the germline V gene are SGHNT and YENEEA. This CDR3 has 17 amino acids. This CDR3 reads CASSHSGGAGTYNEQFF. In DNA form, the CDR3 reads TGTGCCAGCAGCCATAGCGGGGGGGCCGGGACCTACAATGAGCAGTTCTTC.

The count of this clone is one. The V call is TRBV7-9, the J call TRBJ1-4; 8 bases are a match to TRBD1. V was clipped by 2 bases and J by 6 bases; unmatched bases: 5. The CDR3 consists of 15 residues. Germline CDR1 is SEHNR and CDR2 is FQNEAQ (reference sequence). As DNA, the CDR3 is TGTGCCAGCAGCTTACCGGGACAGGCGGATGAAAAACTGTTTTTT. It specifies CASSLPGQADEKLFF.

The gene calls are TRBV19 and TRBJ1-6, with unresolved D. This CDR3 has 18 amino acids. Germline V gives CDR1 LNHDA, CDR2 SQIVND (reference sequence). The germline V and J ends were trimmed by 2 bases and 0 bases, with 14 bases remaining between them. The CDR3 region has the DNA TGTGCCAGTAGTATAAGGAGAGCGGATAGCTCCTATAATTCACCCCTCCACTTT. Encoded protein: CASSIRRADSSYNSPLHF.

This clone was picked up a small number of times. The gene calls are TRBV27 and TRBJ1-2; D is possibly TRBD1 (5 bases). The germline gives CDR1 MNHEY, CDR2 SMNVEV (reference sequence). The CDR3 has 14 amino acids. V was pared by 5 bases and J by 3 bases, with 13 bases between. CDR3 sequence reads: CASSVSGKHYGYTF. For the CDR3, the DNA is TGTGCCAGCAGTGTCTCAGGGAAGCACTATGGCTACACCTTC.

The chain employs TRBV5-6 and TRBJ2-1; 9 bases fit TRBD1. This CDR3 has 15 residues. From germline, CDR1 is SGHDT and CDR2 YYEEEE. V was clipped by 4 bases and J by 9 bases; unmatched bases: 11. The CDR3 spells CASSTQGAFGSEQFF. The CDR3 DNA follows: TGTGCCAGCAGCACACAGGGGGCGTTCGGGAGTGAGCAGTTCTTC.

The DNA for the CDR3 is TGTGCCAGCAGGCTGACAGGGGAGGCCGGGGAGCTGTTTTTT. Translation gives CASRLTGEAGELFF. The gene calls are TRBV28 and TRBJ2-2; TRBD1 matches at 8 bases. Looked up from germline, CDR1 is MDHEN and CDR2 is SYDVKM. Germline trimming cut 6 bases from V and 6 bases from J; bases unmatched to any gene: 6. The CDR3 sequence is 14 residues long.

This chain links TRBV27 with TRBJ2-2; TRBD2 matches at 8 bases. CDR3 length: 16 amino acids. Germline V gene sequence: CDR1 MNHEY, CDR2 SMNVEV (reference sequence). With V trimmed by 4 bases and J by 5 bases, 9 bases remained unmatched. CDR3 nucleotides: TGTGCCAGCAGTTCCCCGCGGGGGGCGGGTACCGGGGAGCTGTTTTTT. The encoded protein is CASSSPRGAGTGELFF.

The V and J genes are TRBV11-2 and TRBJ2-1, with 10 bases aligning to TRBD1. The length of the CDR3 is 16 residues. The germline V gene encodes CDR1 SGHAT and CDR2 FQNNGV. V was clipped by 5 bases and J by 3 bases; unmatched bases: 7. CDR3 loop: CASSNLRDRGYNEQFF. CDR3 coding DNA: TGTGCCAGCAGCAACCTCAGGGACAGGGGCTACAATGAGCAGTTCTTC.

The CDR3 nucleotides read TGTGCCAGCAGTTGGACCGGGACAGGGGGTCACGGGGAGCTGTTTTTT. Its protein is CASSWTGTGGHGELFF. This chain uses TRBV27 with TRBJ2-2; TRBD1 matches 11 bases. The trim removed 4 bases at V and 7 bases at J, leaving 8 bases unmatched. Germline V gene data show CDR1 as MNHEY and CDR2 as SMNVEV (reference sequence). The CDR3 is 16 residues long.

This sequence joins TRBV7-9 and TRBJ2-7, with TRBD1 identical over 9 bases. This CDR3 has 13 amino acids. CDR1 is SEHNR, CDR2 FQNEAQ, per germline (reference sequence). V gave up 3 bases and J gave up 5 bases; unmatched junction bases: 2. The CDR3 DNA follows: TGTGCCAGCAGCTTCGGACAGGGGAACGAGCAGTACTTC. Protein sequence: CASSFGQGNEQYF. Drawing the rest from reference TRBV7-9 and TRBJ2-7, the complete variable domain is DTGVSQNPRHKITKRGQNVTFRCDPISEHNRLYWYRQTLGQGPEFLTYFQNEAQLEKSRLLSDRFSAERPKGSFSTLEIQRTEQGDSAMYLCASSFGQGNEQYFGPGTRLTVT.